This T cell receptor (beta chain) was documented in a study of T-cell reconstitution after alpha-beta-depleted transplantation in children. For TCRbeta, the library was prepared with unique molecular identifiers. TCRdb reanalysed the PCR reads using MiXCR and keeps one entry per CDR3 protein. The sample lists some 500,000 distinct CDR3 sequences; roughly 33% were seen once. Trimming left V 0 bases short and J 0 bases short, with 12 bases between. Germline lookup yields CDR1 LGHNA and CDR2 YSLEER. The CDR3 consists of 17 residues. The TCR originated in a human donor who donated a stem cell graft to a child with aplastic anemia. This chain uses TRBV4-3 with TRBJ2-1, with TRBD2 as a possible D gene (6 bases). Source: PBMCs from the stem cell graft donor, taken from the stem cell graft. The CDR3 reads CASSQERYGSSYNEQFF. CDR3 nucleotide sequence: TGCGCCAGCAGCCAAGAAAGGTACGGGAGCTCCTACAATGAGCAGTTCTTC.